This note documents a single T cell receptor (beta chain) sequence. Its antigen is as yet unknown. This entry is derived from a study of cytomegalovirus exposure and HLA in healthy donors. The PCR employed 60 Vbeta primers together with 13 Jbeta primers. Measured with immunoSEQ multiplex PCR; TCRdb has only the in-frame clones, and not every one. Altogether about 90,000 clones are present, about four fifths being singletons, with the ten largest covering 2.1%. The CDR3 runs 14 residues. The germline CDR1 and CDR2 sequences are SEHNR and FQNEAQ (reference sequence). Between the trimmed V and J ends, which lost 8 bases and 4 bases, there was a span of 17 bases. Findings and caveats of the study: The study flagged some 170 TCR beta chains as cytomegalovirus-associated. In a later analysis, most CMV-associated TCR beta chains appeared HLA-restricted.

J is TRBJ1-2 and V is TRBV7-9; a possible D gene is TRBD1 (6 bases). The source is a man aged 18 to 35 in good health and CMV-seronegative. What was sequenced was PBMCs. CDR3 DNA sequence: TGTGCCAGCGAGACTATTGGACAGTCCTATGGCTACACCTTC. It encodes CASETIGQSYGYTF.